This TCR beta chain is drawn from a study of Graves' ophthalmopathy and Graves' hyperthyroidism. General study results and limits: The majority of expanded thyroid clonotypes above 0.001 frequency also occurred in blood. Discrimination between ophthalmopathy and stable hyperthyroidism by a 13-signature model showed approximately 89% sensitivity and more than 65% specificity.

This clonotype was counted at least ten times. No antigen is known for it. CDR3 length equals 16 residues. With V trimmed by 2 bases and J by 7 bases, 9 bases remained unmatched. Germline-derived CDR1 and CDR2 are SGHTS and YDEGEE. Amplified material comprised TCR beta CDR3 regions derived from RNA transcripts. RT-PCR with HTBI primers came first, then second-round multiplex PCR. TCRdb re-called the multiplex PCR reads with MiXCR, one entry per CDR3 protein. Of approximately 540,000 distinct CDR3 sequences detected, 35% to 40% appear once; the ten largest clones hold 3.5% to 4.5%. Other autoimmune diseases, uncontrolled infections, pregnancy or lactation led to the exclusion of patients.

The V call is TRBV5-8, the J call TRBJ1-6; TRBD1 aligns across 7 bases. The TCR sequence derives from an adult man with Graves' hyperthyroidism. The sample was peripheral blood or thyroid tissue (not recorded which). This CDR3 reads CASSLNRGVGNSPLHF. The CDR3 bases are TGTGCCAGCAGCTTAAACAGGGGAGTAGGAAATTCACCCCTCCACTTT.